This T cell receptor (beta chain) originates from a study of regulatory T cells in long-lasting Graves disease. The wider study: Over 5 years of antithyroid drugs plus positive TSH receptor antibodies defined persistent Graves' disease. Study-level points and caveats: The study found lower TCR diversity in persistent Graves' patients than in newly diagnosed ones. Among samples with persistent disease, TRBV28, TRBJ1-2 and TRBJ2-5 were favored.

CDR1 SNHLY and CDR2 FYNNEI come from the germline V gene. This CDR3 is 14 amino acids long. Deletions cut 7 bases from V and 8 bases from J, with 15 bases between. The time point: persistent/refractory GD, antithyroid drugs over 5 years with positive TRAb. The TCR library was prepared using RNA isolated from PBMCs. A blood draw put 8 to 10 milliliters of peripheral blood into EDTA tubes. Building of the TCR beta libraries involved iRepertoire HTBI primers and Arm-PCR of CDR3 regions. TCRdb ran MiXCR on the multiplex PCR reads and lists one entry per CDR3 protein. The repertoire consists of 360,000 or so distinct CDR3 sequences, with more than 20% occurring once and the leading ten covering around a quarter. At least ten counts were recorded for this clonotype. Its antigen is unidentified.

The chain links TRBV2 to TRBJ1-6; a weak D match, TRBD1 (6 bases). This specimen was peripheral blood mononuclear cells (PBMCs), taken when the disease was refractory, from a patient treated with antithyroid drugs. This sequence originates from a middle-aged woman with Graves disease. CDR3 residues: CASKGGGDHSPLHF. CDR3 nucleotides: TGTGCCAGCAAAGGAGGGGGGGATCATTCACCCCTCCACTTT.